The 16 T cell receptor beta chains below were found in one sample sequenced in a study of T cell responses to AZD1222 COVID-19 vaccine (dated by TCRdb to the early 2020s). The meaning of the sample's time point label: about 28 days (+/-7) after the second vaccine dose. Library construction relied on the immunoSEQ multiplex PCR assay. TCRdb stores this immuneACCESS table with in-frame sequences only. Part of the clones is absent; in the studies checked, under half of the shortfall reflects unresolved V genes, and no reason is known for the rest. Recorded for this sample are more than 60,000 clones; roughly 84% of them occurred a single time. The ten top clones hold around 18% of the sample. This specimen was peripheral blood, taken 28 days after the second AZD1222 dose. The origin of the receptors is an adult who received the AZD1222 COVID-19 vaccine.

The chain carries TRBV6-2 or TRBV6-3 and TRBJ1-1; the D is unclear. The CDR3 runs 14 residues. Germline V gene data show CDR1 as MNHEY and CDR2 as SVGEGT. V lost 2 bases and J 1 base, leaving 8 bases between the germline ends. The CDR3 sequence is CASSYASQNTEAFF. The CDR3 DNA follows: TGTGCCAGCAGTTACGCCTCACAGAACACTGAAGCTTTCTTT.

The chain joins TRBV20-1 to TRBJ1-4, with no clear D. This CDR3 is built from 11 residues. The germline V gene encodes CDR1 DFQATT and CDR2 SNEGSKA (reference sequence). The ends were cut back, 6 bases at V and 4 bases at J, with 6 bases in the middle. The CDR3: CSASSNEKLFF. The DNA for the CDR3 is TGCAGTGCCTCTAGTAATGAAAAACTGTTTTTT.

V gene TRBV5-1 combines with J gene TRBJ1-2; D may be TRBD1 (6 bases). The V end was cut by 4 bases, the J end by 4 bases, with 20 bases between. This CDR3 is 16 amino acids long. The V gene's germline CDR1 is SGHRS and CDR2 YFSETQ. DNA for the CDR3: TGCGCCAGCAGCCCCTTCGGGACATCGTACCCCTATGGCTACACCTTC. Translated: CASSPFGTSYPYGYTF.

This clone was counted between two and nine times. The chain is built from TRBV21-1 and TRBJ2-1; TRBD2 reflects the table's D call only, with no check against the DNA. TRBV21-1 is an annotated pseudogene. This CDR3 has 14 amino acids. The CDR3 coding sequence is TGTGCCAGCAGCACTGGAGCGGGGGGAAATGAGCAGTTCTTC. Translating gives CASSTGAGGNEQFF.

The chain couples TRBV25-1 to TRBJ2-3; D is tentatively TRBD1 or TRBD2 (7 bases each). CDR3 length: 16 amino acids. V gave up 1 base and J gave up 4 bases, with 15 bases separating them. Looked up from germline, CDR1 is MGHDK and CDR2 is SYGVNS. CDR3 nucleotides: TGTGCCAGCAGTGAATTTTCAGGGGGGGATGCAGATACGCAGTATTTT. This translates into CASSEFSGGDADTQYF.

The J gene is TRBJ1-1, the V gene TRBV7-2, with 8 nucleotides matching TRBD1. Losses at the gene ends were 5 bases for V and 2 bases for J; bases not matched to a gene: 7. The V gene's germline CDR1 is SGHTA and CDR2 FQGNSA. CDR3 length: 15 amino acids. CDR3 DNA: TGTGCCAGCAGCACTCAGGGGGCCGTCAACACTGAAGCTTTCTTT. It yields the protein CASSTQGAVNTEAFF.

The V call is TRBV4-2, the J call TRBJ2-7; 11 bases map to TRBD1. Germline V gene sequence: CDR1 LGHNA, CDR2 YNFKEQ. After removal of 4 bases from V and 4 bases from J, the junction contained 9 bases not matched to a gene. There are 16 residues in the CDR3. The CDR3 sequence: CASSRKRGQGEYEQYF. Written as DNA, the CDR3 is TGTGCCAGCAGCCGAAAGAGGGGACAGGGGGAGTACGAGCAGTACTTC.

The V call is TRBV7-9, the J call TRBJ1-1; no reliable D call. Germline loops: CDR1 SEHNR, CDR2 FQNEAQ (reference sequence). The CDR3 loop spans 14 amino acids. Trimming removed 4 bases from V and 1 base from J, with 10 bases in between. CDR3 bases: TGTGCCAGCAGCTCAAGGACGCCGAACACTGAAGCTTTCTTT. Residues: CASSSRTPNTEAFF.

This chain joins TRBV10-3 and TRBJ2-2; weak D call: TRBD1 (6 bases). The germline V gene encodes CDR1 ENHRY and CDR2 SYGVKD. The CDR3 sequence is 17 residues long. V lost 2 bases to trimming and J lost 6 bases, with 19 bases between them. The CDR3 region has the DNA TGTGCCATCAGTGAGCAGGGGTCCATAGGGGACGCCGGGGAGCTGTTTTTT. Its protein product is CAISEQGSIGDAGELFF.

The chain combines TRBV10-3 with TRBJ1-2, with D possibly matching TRBD1 (6 bases). V lost 2 bases and J 8 bases, leaving 12 bases between the germline ends. The length of the CDR3 is 13 residues. Germline CDR1 reads ENHRY; CDR2 reads SYGVKD. The CDR3 DNA reads as TGTGCCATCAGTGAGAATTCAGGGGCGGGCTACACCTTC. Translation gives CAISENSGAGYTF.

The rearrangement joins TRBV9 to TRBJ2-3; 11 nucleotides align to TRBD2. This CDR3 region has 16 residues. Germline V gives CDR1 SGDLS, CDR2 YYNGEE. V gave up 10 bases and J gave up 0 bases; unmatched junction bases: 10. The CDR3 protein is CAPTYRLAGSTDTQYF. The CDR3 nucleotides read TGTGCCCCTACCTACCGACTAGCGGGGAGCACAGATACGCAGTATTTT.

This clone was found a few times. The chain combines TRBV3-1 (or the pseudogene TRBV3-2) with TRBJ2-7, with 7 bases that match TRBD1. CDR3 size: 12 residues. Per the germline V gene, CDR1 is LGHDT and CDR2 is YNNKEL (reference sequence). The junction had 3 bases not matched to a gene; V was cut back by 4 bases and J by 6 bases. CDR3 bases: TGTGCCAGCAGCCGAGCAGGGGGCGAGCAGTACTTC. As protein: CASSRAGGEQYF.

The chain joins TRBV6-1 to TRBJ1-1; TRBD1 is a possible D gene (6 bases). CDR3 length equals 13 residues. The germline V gene has CDR1 MNHNS and CDR2 SASEGT. V was clipped by 3 bases and J by 2 bases, with 7 bases between them. The CDR3 sequence: CASSETGNTEAFF. Written as DNA, the CDR3 is TGTGCCAGCAGTGAGACAGGTAACACTGAAGCTTTCTTT.

This rearrangement joins TRBV10-3 to TRBJ1-5; D unclear. Trimming cost V 10 bases and J 4 bases, with 14 bases left between them. Germline V gene data show CDR1 as ENHRY and CDR2 as SYGVKD. The CDR3 totals 13 residues. Written as DNA, the CDR3 is TGTGCCACCTGTCTAGGGCCAAATCAGCCCCAGCATTTT. Amino acid sequence: CATCLGPNQPQHF.

The sample holds one count of this clone. The V gene is TRBV11-2, the J gene TRBJ1-3, with no clear D. Trimming took 3 bases from V and 0 from J, leaving 9 bases between them. This CDR3 has 15 amino acids. Germline lookup yields CDR1 SGHAT and CDR2 FQNNGV. The chain's CDR3 is CASSFGFPSGNTIYF. CDR3 DNA sequence: TGTGCCAGCAGCTTCGGGTTTCCCTCTGGAAACACCATATATTTT.

The rearrangement joins TRBV28 to TRBJ1-5, with 7 bases fitting TRBD1. The V gene's germline CDR1 is MDHEN and CDR2 SYDVKM. The trim removed 11 bases at V and 0 bases at J, leaving 7 bases unmatched. The CDR3 runs to 14 residues. Written as DNA, the CDR3 is TGTGCCGACAGGGCCTACTTTAGCAATCAGCCCCAGCATTTT. It yields the protein CADRAYFSNQPQHF.